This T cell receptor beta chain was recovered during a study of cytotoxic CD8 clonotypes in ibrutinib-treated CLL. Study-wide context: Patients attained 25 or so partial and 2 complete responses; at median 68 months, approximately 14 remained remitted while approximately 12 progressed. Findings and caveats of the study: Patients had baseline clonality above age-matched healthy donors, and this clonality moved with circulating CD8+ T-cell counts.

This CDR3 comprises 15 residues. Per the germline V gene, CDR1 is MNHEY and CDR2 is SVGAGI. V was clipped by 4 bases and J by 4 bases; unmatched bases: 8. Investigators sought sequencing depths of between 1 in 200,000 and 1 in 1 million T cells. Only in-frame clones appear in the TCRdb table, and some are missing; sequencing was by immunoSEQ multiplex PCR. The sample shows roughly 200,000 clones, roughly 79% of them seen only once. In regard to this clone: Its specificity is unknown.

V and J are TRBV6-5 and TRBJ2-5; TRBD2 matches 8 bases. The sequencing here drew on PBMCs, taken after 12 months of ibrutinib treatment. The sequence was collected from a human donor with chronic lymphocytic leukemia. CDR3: CASSLGGAGGETQYF. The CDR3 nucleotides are TGTGCCAGCAGTTTAGGGGGGGCGGGAGGAGAGACCCAGTACTTC.